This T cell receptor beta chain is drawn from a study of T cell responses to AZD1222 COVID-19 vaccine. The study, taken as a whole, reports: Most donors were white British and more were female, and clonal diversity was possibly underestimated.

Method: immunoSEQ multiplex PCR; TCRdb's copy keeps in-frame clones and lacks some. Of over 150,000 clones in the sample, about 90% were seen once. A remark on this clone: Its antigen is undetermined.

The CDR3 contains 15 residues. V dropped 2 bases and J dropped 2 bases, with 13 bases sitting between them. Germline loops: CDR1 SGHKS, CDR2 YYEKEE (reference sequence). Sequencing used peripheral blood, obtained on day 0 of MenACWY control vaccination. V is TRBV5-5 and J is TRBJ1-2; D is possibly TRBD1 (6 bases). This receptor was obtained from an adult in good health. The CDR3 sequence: CASSFSGGTNYGYTF. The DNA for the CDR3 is TGTGCCAGCAGCTTTTCCGGGGGCACAAACTATGGCTACACCTTC.